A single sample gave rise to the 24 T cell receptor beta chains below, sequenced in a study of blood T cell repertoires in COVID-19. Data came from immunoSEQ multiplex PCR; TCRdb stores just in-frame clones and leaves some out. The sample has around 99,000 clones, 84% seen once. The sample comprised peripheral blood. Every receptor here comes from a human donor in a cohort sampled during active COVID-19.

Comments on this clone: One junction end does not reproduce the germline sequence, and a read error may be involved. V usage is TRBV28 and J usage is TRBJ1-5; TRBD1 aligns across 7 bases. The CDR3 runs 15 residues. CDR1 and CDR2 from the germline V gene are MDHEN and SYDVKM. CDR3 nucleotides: TGTGCCAGCAGCTTATTGACAGGGTTAAATCAGCCCCAGCATTTT. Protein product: CASSLLTGLNQPQHF.

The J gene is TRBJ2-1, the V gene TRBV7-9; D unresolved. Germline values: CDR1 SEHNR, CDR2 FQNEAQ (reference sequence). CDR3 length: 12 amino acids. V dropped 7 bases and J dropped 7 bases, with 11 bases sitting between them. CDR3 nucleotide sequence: TGTGCCAGCACCCGCGACGGGAATGAGCAGTTCTTC. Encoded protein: CASTRDGNEQFF.

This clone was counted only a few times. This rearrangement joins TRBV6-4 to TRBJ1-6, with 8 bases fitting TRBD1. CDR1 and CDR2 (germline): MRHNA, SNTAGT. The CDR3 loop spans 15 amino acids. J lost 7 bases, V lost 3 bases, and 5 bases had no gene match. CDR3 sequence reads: CASSEAPGGNSPLHF. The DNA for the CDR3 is TGTGCCAGCAGTGAGGCTCCAGGGGGCAATTCACCCCTCCACTTT.

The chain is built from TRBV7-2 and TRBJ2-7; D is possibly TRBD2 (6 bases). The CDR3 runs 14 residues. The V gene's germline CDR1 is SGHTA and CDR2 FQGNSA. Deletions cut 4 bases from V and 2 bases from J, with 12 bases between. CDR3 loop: CASSSFSGAYEQYV. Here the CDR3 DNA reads TGTGCCAGCAGCTCCTTTAGCGGAGCCTACGAGCAGTACGTC.

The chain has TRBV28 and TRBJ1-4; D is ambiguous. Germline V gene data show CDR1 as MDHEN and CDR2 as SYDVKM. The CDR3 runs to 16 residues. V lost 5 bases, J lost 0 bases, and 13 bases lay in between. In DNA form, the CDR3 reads TGTGCCAGCAGTCCGGTACACAGAGCAACTAATGAAAAACTGTTTTTT. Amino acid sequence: CASSPVHRATNEKLFF.

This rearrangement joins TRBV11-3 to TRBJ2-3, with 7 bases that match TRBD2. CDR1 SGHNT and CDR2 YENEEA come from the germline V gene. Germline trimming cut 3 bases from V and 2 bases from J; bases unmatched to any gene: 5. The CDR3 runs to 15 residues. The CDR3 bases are TGTGCCAGCAGCTTCAGCGGGGTTCCCACAGATACGCAGTATTTT. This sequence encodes CASSFSGVPTDTQYF.

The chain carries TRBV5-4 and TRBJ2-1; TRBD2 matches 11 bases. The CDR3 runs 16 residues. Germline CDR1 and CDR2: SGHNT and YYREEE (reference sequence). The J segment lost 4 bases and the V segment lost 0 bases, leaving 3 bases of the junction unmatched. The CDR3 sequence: CASSLAGTSGYNEQFF. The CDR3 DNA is TGTGCCAGCAGCTTGGCCGGGACTAGCGGATACAATGAGCAGTTCTTC.

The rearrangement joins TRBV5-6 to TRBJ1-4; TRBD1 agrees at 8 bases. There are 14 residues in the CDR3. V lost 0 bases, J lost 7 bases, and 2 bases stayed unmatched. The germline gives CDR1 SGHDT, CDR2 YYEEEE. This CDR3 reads CASSLAGGGEKLFF. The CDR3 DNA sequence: TGTGCCAGCAGCTTGGCAGGGGGCGGTGAAAAACTGTTTTTT.

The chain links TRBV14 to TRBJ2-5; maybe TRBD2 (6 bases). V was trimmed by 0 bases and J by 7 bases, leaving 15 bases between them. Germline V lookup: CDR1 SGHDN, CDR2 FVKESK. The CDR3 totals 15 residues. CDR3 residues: CASSQDVSRGRTQYF. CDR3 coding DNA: TGTGCCAGCAGCCAAGATGTCTCGCGGGGTCGGACCCAGTACTTC.

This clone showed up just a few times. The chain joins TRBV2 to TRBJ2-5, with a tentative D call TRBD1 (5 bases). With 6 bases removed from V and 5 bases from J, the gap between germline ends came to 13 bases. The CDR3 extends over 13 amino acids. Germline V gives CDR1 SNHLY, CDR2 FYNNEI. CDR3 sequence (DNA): TGTGCCAGCAGGCCCCAGGGCCTTGAGACCCAGTACTTC. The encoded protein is CASRPQGLETQYF.

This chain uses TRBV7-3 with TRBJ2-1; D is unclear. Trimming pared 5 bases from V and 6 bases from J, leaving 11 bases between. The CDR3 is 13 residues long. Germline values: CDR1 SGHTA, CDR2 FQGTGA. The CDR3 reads CASSQYLGNEQFF. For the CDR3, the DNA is TGTGCCAGCAGCCAATACCTAGGCAATGAGCAGTTCTTC.

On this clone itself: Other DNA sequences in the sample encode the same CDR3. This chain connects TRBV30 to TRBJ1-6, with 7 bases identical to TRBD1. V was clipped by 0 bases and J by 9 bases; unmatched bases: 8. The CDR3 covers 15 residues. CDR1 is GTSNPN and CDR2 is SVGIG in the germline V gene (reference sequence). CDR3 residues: CAWSVLRQGGSPLHF. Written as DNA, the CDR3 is TGTGCCTGGAGTGTACTTAGGCAGGGGGGTTCACCCCTCCACTTT.

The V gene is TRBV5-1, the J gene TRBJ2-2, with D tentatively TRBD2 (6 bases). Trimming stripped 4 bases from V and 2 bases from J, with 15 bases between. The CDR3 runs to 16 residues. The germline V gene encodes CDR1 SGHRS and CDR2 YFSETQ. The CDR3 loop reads CASSLFGLFNTGELFF. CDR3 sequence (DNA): TGCGCCAGCAGCCTTTTTGGACTATTTAACACCGGGGAGCTGTTTTTT.

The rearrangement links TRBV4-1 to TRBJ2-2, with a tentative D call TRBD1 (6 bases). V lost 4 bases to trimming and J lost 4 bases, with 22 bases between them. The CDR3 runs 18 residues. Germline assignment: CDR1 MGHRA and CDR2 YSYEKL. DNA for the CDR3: TGCGCCAGCAGCCGACGTCAAACAGGGCTTTCTGGCACCGGGGAGCTGTTTTTT. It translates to CASSRRQTGLSGTGELFF.

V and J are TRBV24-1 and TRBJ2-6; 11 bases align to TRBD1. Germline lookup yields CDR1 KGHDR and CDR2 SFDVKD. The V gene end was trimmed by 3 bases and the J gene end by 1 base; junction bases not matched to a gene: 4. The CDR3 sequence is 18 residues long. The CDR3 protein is CATSDRGQGASGANVLTF. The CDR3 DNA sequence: TGTGCCACCAGTGATCGCGGACAGGGGGCATCTGGGGCCAACGTCCTGACTTTC.

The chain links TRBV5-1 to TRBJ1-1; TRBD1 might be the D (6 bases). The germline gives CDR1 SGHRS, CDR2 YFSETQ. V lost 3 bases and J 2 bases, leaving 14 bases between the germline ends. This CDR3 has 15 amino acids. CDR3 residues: CASSSGTGTNTEAFF. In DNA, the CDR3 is TGCGCCAGCAGCTCGGGAACCGGGACAAACACTGAAGCTTTCTTT.

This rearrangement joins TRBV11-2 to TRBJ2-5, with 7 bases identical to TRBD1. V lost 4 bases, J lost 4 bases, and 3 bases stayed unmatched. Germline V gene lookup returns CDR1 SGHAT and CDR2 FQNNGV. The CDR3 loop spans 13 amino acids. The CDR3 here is CASSSQGSETQYF. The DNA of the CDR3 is TGTGCCAGCAGCTCACAGGGGTCAGAGACCCAGTACTTC.

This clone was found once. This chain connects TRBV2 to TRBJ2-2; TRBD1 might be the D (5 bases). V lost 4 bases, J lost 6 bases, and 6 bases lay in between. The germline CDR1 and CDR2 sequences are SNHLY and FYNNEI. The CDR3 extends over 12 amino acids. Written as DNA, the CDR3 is TGTGCCAGCAGTGGCAGGGCCGGGGAGCTGTTTTTT. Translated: CASSGRAGELFF.

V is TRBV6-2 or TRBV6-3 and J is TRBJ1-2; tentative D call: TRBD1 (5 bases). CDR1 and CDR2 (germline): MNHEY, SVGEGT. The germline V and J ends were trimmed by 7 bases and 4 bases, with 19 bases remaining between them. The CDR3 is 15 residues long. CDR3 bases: TGTGCCAGCACCCCAAGGGACGGGAGAATCTATGGCTACACCTTC. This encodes CASTPRDGRIYGYTF.

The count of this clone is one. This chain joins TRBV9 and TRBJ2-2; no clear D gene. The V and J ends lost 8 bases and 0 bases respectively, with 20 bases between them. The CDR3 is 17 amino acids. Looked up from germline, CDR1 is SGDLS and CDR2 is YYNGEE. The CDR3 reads CASTLEPTPANTGELFF. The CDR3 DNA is TGTGCCAGTACGCTGGAGCCCACACCCGCGAACACCGGGGAGCTGTTTTTT.

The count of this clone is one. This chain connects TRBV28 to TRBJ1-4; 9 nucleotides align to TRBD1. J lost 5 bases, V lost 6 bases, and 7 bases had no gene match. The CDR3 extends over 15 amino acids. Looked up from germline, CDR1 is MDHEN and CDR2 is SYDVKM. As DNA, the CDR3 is TGTGCCAGCAGGTCGGGACAGGGCGGGAATGAAAAACTGTTTTTT. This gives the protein CASRSGQGGNEKLFF. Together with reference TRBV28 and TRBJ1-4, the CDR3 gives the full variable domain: DVKVTQSSRYLVKRTGEKVFLECVQDMDHENMFWYRQDPGLGLRLIYFSYDVKMKEKGDIPEGYSVSREKKERFSLILESASTNQTSMYLCASRSGQGGNEKLFFGSGTQLSVL.

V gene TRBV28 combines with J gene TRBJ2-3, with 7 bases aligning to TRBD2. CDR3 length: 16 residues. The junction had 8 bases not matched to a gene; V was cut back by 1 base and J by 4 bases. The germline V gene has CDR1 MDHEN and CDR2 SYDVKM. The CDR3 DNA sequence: TGTGCCAGCAGTTTATCCGCGGGAGTCGTGGCAGATACGCAGTATTTT. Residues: CASSLSAGVVADTQYF. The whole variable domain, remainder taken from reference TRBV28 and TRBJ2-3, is DVKVTQSSRYLVKRTGEKVFLECVQDMDHENMFWYRQDPGLGLRLIYFSYDVKMKEKGDIPEGYSVSREKKERFSLILESASTNQTSMYLCASSLSAGVVADTQYFGPGTRLTVL.

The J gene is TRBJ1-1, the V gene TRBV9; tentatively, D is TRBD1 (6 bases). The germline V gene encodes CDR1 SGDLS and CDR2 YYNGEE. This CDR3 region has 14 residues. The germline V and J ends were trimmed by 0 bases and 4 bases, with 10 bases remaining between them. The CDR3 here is CASSVVTGTTEAFF. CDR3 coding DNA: TGTGCCAGCAGCGTAGTTACAGGGACCACTGAAGCTTTCTTT.

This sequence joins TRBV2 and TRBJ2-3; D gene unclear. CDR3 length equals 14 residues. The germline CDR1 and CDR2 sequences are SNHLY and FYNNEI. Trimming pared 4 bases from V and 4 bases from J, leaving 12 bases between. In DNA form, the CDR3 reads TGTGCCAGCAGTGTCCAGCGTTGGGCAGATACGCAGTATTTT. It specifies CASSVQRWADTQYF.